Listed below are T cell receptor beta chains from one sample, sequenced in a study of blood T cell repertoires in COVID-19. The method was immunoSEQ multiplex PCR; TCRdb's version includes in-frame clones alone and lacks a portion of them. The sample lists around 80,000 clones, about 80% occurring once. Sequencing input: peripheral blood. These receptors originate from a man aged 50-59 years with active or convalescent COVID-19. Both conserved end residues are part of each CDR3. Fields, in order: J gene, clone size, V gene, D gene, CDR3 DNA, CDR3 protein. The D gene is left open where the match is weak. Clone size is shown for a subset of rows, as once, few, many or a class of expanded clone.

j_call: TRBJ2-1
clone_size: .
v_call: TRBV14
d_call: .
cdr3_nt: TGTGCCAGCAGCCGGTATAGCGGAGCTACCTACAATGAGCAGTTCTTC
cdr3_aa: CASSRYSGATYNEQFF

j_call: TRBJ2-2
clone_size: .
v_call: TRBV5-4
d_call: TRBD2
cdr3_nt: TGTGCCAGTCGGGCGGGGGGGCCGCTCACCGGGGAGCTGTTTTTT
cdr3_aa: CASRAGGPLTGELFF

j_call: TRBJ1-1
clone_size: .
v_call: TRBV6-5
d_call: TRBD1
cdr3_nt: TGTGCCAGCAGCTGGACAGGTGTGGGAACTGAAGCTTTCTTT
cdr3_aa: CASSWTGVGTEAFF

j_call: TRBJ1-2
clone_size: .
v_call: TRBV5-8
d_call: .
cdr3_nt: TGTGCCAGCAGCTTGGATTTCCGAGGCTATGGCTACACCTTC
cdr3_aa: CASSLDFRGYGYTF

j_call: TRBJ2-3
clone_size: few
v_call: TRBV6-2/TRBV6-3
d_call: .
cdr3_nt: TGTGCCAGCAGTTACCGGGACAATACAGATACGCAGTATTTT
cdr3_aa: CASSYRDNTDTQYF

j_call: TRBJ1-2
clone_size: .
v_call: TRBV12-3/TRBV12-4
d_call: .
cdr3_nt: TGTGCCAGCAGTTTGGCAGGAAGCGGCTACACCTTC
cdr3_aa: CASSLAGSGYTF

j_call: TRBJ2-3
clone_size: .
v_call: TRBV11-3
d_call: .
cdr3_nt: TGTGCCAGCAGCTTAAACAGGGGCACAGATACGCAGTATTTT
cdr3_aa: CASSLNRGTDTQYF

j_call: TRBJ2-1
clone_size: .
v_call: TRBV6-1
d_call: .
cdr3_nt: TGTGCCAGCAGTGAGCAGGGCAGGGAGCAGTTCTTC
cdr3_aa: CASSEQGREQFF

j_call: TRBJ2-7
clone_size: .
v_call: TRBV29-1
d_call: .
cdr3_nt: TGCAGCGCCGAGGGATCTAGGTACGAGCAGTACTTC
cdr3_aa: CSAEGSRYEQYF

j_call: TRBJ2-7
clone_size: .
v_call: TRBV12-2
d_call: .
cdr3_nt: TGTGCAAGTCGCTTAGCGTATTGGGGGCTAGCGGCGGTCAGATGCAACGAGCAGTACTTC
cdr3_aa: CASRLAYWGLAAVRCNEQYF

j_call: TRBJ2-2
clone_size: .
v_call: TRBV5-1
d_call: TRBD2
cdr3_nt: TGCGCCAGCAGCTCATTAGCGGGGGGGCCGAACACCGGGGAGCTGTTTTTT
cdr3_aa: CASSSLAGGPNTGELFF

j_call: TRBJ2-5
clone_size: .
v_call: TRBV27
d_call: .
cdr3_nt: TGTGCCAGCAGTCCTAGGGGGGGGAGCCAAGAGACCCAGTACTTC
cdr3_aa: CASSPRGGSQETQYF

j_call: TRBJ1-6
clone_size: .
v_call: TRBV19
d_call: .
cdr3_nt: TGTGCCACCCGACGCGGTAAGGTGATTGATTCACCCCTCCACTTT
cdr3_aa: CATRRGKVIDSPLHF

j_call: TRBJ1-1
clone_size: few
v_call: TRBV7-9
d_call: .
cdr3_nt: TGTGCCAGCAGCCCCGCAGGAGGAAACACTGAAGCTTTCTTT
cdr3_aa: CASSPAGGNTEAFF

j_call: TRBJ2-7
clone_size: .
v_call: TRBV6-5
d_call: .
cdr3_nt: TGTGCCAGCAGCCTACAGGCGGCTGGGACCTACGAGCAGTACTTC
cdr3_aa: CASSLQAAGTYEQYF

j_call: TRBJ2-5
clone_size: .
v_call: TRBV12-3/TRBV12-4
d_call: .
cdr3_nt: TGTGCCAGCAGTTTTACAGACAGCCCGACCCAGTACTTC
cdr3_aa: CASSFTDSPTQYF

j_call: TRBJ1-5
clone_size: .
v_call: TRBV9
d_call: TRBD1
cdr3_nt: TGTGCCAGCAGCGCCCGCGGACAGGGGGGTCAGCCCCAGCATTTT
cdr3_aa: CASSARGQGGQPQHF

j_call: TRBJ1-5
clone_size: few
v_call: TRBV7-2
d_call: .
cdr3_nt: TGTGCCAGCAGCTTAGTGGGAGATCAGCCCCAGCATTTT
cdr3_aa: CASSLVGDQPQHF

j_call: TRBJ1-5
clone_size: .
v_call: TRBV5-6
d_call: TRBD1
cdr3_nt: TGTGCCAGCAGCTCCACCTCCGGGACAGGGCTTGAAAGCAATCAGCCCCAGCATTTT
cdr3_aa: CASSSTSGTGLESNQPQHF

j_call: TRBJ2-1
clone_size: .
v_call: TRBV7-9
d_call: TRBD2
cdr3_nt: TGTGCCAGCAGCGATTTACACGGAGGGACTACTAACAATGAGCAGTTCTTC
cdr3_aa: CASSDLHGGTTNNEQFF

j_call: TRBJ2-1
clone_size: .
v_call: TRBV24-1
d_call: .
cdr3_nt: TGTGCCACCAGTGACACGGCTCCCCAGGGAAAACTCGATGAGCAGTTCTTC
cdr3_aa: CATSDTAPQGKLDEQFF

j_call: TRBJ2-3
clone_size: once
v_call: TRBV2
d_call: .
cdr3_nt: TGTGCCAGCAGTGAAGTTGTGGCCACAGATACGCAGTATTTT
cdr3_aa: CASSEVVATDTQYF

j_call: TRBJ1-6
clone_size: .
v_call: TRBV7-3
d_call: .
cdr3_nt: TGTGCCAGCAGCTTGGCAGGGGATTCACCCCTCCACTTT
cdr3_aa: CASSLAGDSPLHF

j_call: TRBJ2-1
clone_size: .
v_call: TRBV4-1
d_call: TRBD2
cdr3_nt: TGCGCCAGCAGCCAAGAAGGAGCGGTAGCGGGGGGCGCGAGGGGCGGGCAGTTCTTC
cdr3_aa: CASSQEGAVAGGARGGQFF

j_call: TRBJ2-1
clone_size: .
v_call: TRBV30
d_call: TRBD2
cdr3_nt: TGTGCCTCCGCCACTAGCGGGGGGGCGATAAAGCAGTTCTTC
cdr3_aa: CASATSGGAIKQFF

j_call: TRBJ1-1
clone_size: .
v_call: TRBV11-2
d_call: TRBD1
cdr3_nt: TGTGCCAGCAGCTCAGGGACAGGCCAAGTGAACACTGAAGCTTTCTTT
cdr3_aa: CASSSGTGQVNTEAFF

j_call: TRBJ2-7
clone_size: .
v_call: TRBV15
d_call: TRBD1
cdr3_nt: TGTGCCACCAGCAGTGGGACAGGGGGCTTGAACGAGCAGTACTTC
cdr3_aa: CATSSGTGGLNEQYF

j_call: TRBJ2-7
clone_size: once
v_call: TRBV21-1
d_call: .
cdr3_nt: TGTGCCAGCAGCAAAAGTGGGCAGGTACATTGCTACGAGCAGTACTTC
cdr3_aa: CASSKSGQVHCYEQYF

j_call: TRBJ1-1
clone_size: .
v_call: TRBV5-1
d_call: TRBD1
cdr3_nt: TGCGCCAGCAGCCCTCCCACAGGGGGCGCTGAAGCTTTCTTT
cdr3_aa: CASSPPTGGAEAFF

j_call: TRBJ2-2
clone_size: many
v_call: TRBV7-3
d_call: TRBD2
cdr3_nt: TGTGCCAGCAGCTTAACCGGGCGGGAGTCGAACACCGGGGAGCTGTTTTTT
cdr3_aa: CASSLTGRESNTGELFF

j_call: TRBJ2-2
clone_size: .
v_call: TRBV7-9
d_call: .
cdr3_nt: TGTGCCAGCAGACCGGGACACTTGAACACCGGGGAGCTGTTTTTT
cdr3_aa: CASRPGHLNTGELFF

j_call: TRBJ2-7
clone_size: .
v_call: TRBV7-9
d_call: .
cdr3_nt: TGTGCCAGCAGCTTAGGGCACAACTACGAGCAGTACTTC
cdr3_aa: CASSLGHNYEQYF

j_call: TRBJ1-5
clone_size: few
v_call: TRBV4-2
d_call: TRBD1
cdr3_nt: TGTGCCAGCAGCCAACAACAGGGGGCGCTTATCAATCAGCCCCAGCATTTT
cdr3_aa: CASSQQQGALINQPQHF

j_call: TRBJ2-2
clone_size: .
v_call: TRBV6-1
d_call: .
cdr3_nt: TGTGCCAGCAGGATTGCCGAGGGGGAGCTGTTTTTT
cdr3_aa: CASRIAEGELFF

j_call: TRBJ1-2
clone_size: .
v_call: TRBV7-9
d_call: .
cdr3_nt: TGTGCCAGCAGCTTAGATACAGGGCGGCGGGATGGCTACACCTTC
cdr3_aa: CASSLDTGRRDGYTF

j_call: TRBJ2-3
clone_size: few
v_call: TRBV30
d_call: TRBD2
cdr3_nt: TGTGCCCTAGATCTAGCGGGGGGCACAGATACGCAGTATTTT
cdr3_aa: CALDLAGGTDTQYF

j_call: TRBJ2-5
clone_size: once
v_call: TRBV10-3
d_call: TRBD2
cdr3_nt: TGTGCCATCAGTGAGAGCGGGGGGGTGGAGACCCAGTACTTC
cdr3_aa: CAISESGGVETQYF

j_call: TRBJ1-6
clone_size: .
v_call: TRBV18
d_call: TRBD1
cdr3_nt: TGTGCCAGCTCACCCCTGACAGGGGGCTCCTATAATTCACCCCTCCACTTT
cdr3_aa: CASSPLTGGSYNSPLHF

j_call: TRBJ2-7
clone_size: .
v_call: TRBV5-6
d_call: .
cdr3_nt: TGTGCCAGCAGCCCCCGGACGGGGATCTACGAGCAGTACTTC
cdr3_aa: CASSPRTGIYEQYF

j_call: TRBJ2-2
clone_size: .
v_call: TRBV5-4
d_call: .
cdr3_nt: TGTGCCAGCAGCTCCTGGACTTCCAGGGGGGAGCTGTTTTTT
cdr3_aa: CASSSWTSRGELFF

j_call: TRBJ1-2
clone_size: .
v_call: TRBV2
d_call: .
cdr3_nt: TGTGCCAGCAGGGGCCAGGGTCACCATGGCTACACCTTC
cdr3_aa: CASRGQGHHGYTF

j_call: TRBJ2-7
clone_size: .
v_call: TRBV5-4
d_call: TRBD1
cdr3_nt: TGTGCCAGCAGCTTGGGACAGGGCTCCTACGAGCAGTACTTC
cdr3_aa: CASSLGQGSYEQYF

j_call: TRBJ2-5
clone_size: .
v_call: TRBV6-1
d_call: TRBD1
cdr3_nt: TGTGCCAGCAGTGCCCTGGGACAGGGATACCAAGAGACCCAGTACTTC
cdr3_aa: CASSALGQGYQETQYF

j_call: TRBJ1-5
clone_size: .
v_call: TRBV2
d_call: TRBD1
cdr3_nt: TGTGCCAGCAGTGAAGCTTTGGACAGGGGGCATCAGCCCCAGCATTTT
cdr3_aa: CASSEALDRGHQPQHF

j_call: TRBJ1-2
clone_size: .
v_call: TRBV29-1
d_call: .
cdr3_nt: TGCAGCGTTGGAGGTCCTAGTCAAATAGATGGCTACACCTTC
cdr3_aa: CSVGGPSQIDGYTF

j_call: TRBJ2-1
clone_size: .
v_call: TRBV18
d_call: TRBD2
cdr3_nt: TGTGCCAGCTCACCGCTAGCGGGGCAAAACAATGAGCAGTTCTTC
cdr3_aa: CASSPLAGQNNEQFF

j_call: TRBJ2-1
clone_size: .
v_call: TRBV3-1/TRBV3-2
d_call: TRBD2
cdr3_nt: TGTGCCAGCAGCCAAGATTGGCTAGCGGCCGCCAATGAGCAGTTCTTC
cdr3_aa: CASSQDWLAAANEQFF

j_call: TRBJ1-1
clone_size: few
v_call: TRBV6-1
d_call: .
cdr3_nt: TGTGCCAGCAGTGAAAGGGGTGGCACTGAAGCTTTCTTT
cdr3_aa: CASSERGGTEAFF

j_call: TRBJ1-1
clone_size: .
v_call: TRBV19
d_call: .
cdr3_nt: TGTGCCAGTAGTATCGTTGCCACGGCGGCTGAAGCTTTCTTT
cdr3_aa: CASSIVATAAEAFF

j_call: TRBJ2-1
clone_size: .
v_call: TRBV4-2
d_call: TRBD2
cdr3_nt: TGTGCCAGCAGCCAAGATTTGGCGGGGGGGGGTAATGAGCAGTTCTTC
cdr3_aa: CASSQDLAGGGNEQFF

j_call: TRBJ1-2
clone_size: .
v_call: TRBV2
d_call: .
cdr3_nt: TGTGCCAGCAGTGAAGCGCGGGGGCTACAGGGAAGGAGCTATGGCTACACCTTC
cdr3_aa: CASSEARGLQGRSYGYTF

j_call: TRBJ2-7
clone_size: .
v_call: TRBV24-1
d_call: TRBD1
cdr3_nt: TGTGCCACCAGTGATGGACAGGGCTACGAGCAGTACTTC
cdr3_aa: CATSDGQGYEQYF